Presented here are 22 T cell receptor beta chains from one specimen sequenced in a study of cytomegalovirus exposure and HLA in healthy donors. In the PCR, 60 Vbeta and 13 Jbeta primers were used. Profiling relied on immunoSEQ multiplex PCR, and the TCRdb table lists in-frame clones only, not all of them. The sample yields 200,000 or so clones, 82% seen once. The sequenced material came from PBMCs. The receptors originated from a boy younger than 10 in good health and CMV-seronegative.

This chain connects TRBV4-3 to TRBJ2-3; 15 nucleotides align to TRBD2. Germline CDR1 is LGHNA and CDR2 is YSLEER. The CDR3 contains 17 residues. V lost 2 bases and J lost 6; bases outside the gene matches: 6. The CDR3 is CASSQPGTSGGWDTQYF. Written as DNA, the CDR3 is TGCGCCAGCAGCCAACCCGGGACTAGCGGGGGGTGGGATACGCAGTATTTT.

This clone appeared once. The CDR3 DNA follows: TGCAGCGTTGCAGGACGGGGGGCAACTAATGAAAAACTGTTTTTT. Protein: CSVAGRGATNEKLFF. The chain combines TRBV29-1 with TRBJ1-4, with D perhaps matching TRBD1 (5 bases). Germline V CDR1 and CDR2: SQVTM, ANQGSEA. V was pared by 4 bases and J by 0 bases, with 12 bases between. The CDR3 contains 15 residues.

The chain employs TRBV4-1 and TRBJ1-5; 8 bases map to TRBD1. The length of the CDR3 is 15 residues. CDR1 is MGHRA, CDR2 YSYEKL, per germline. V shed 4 bases and J 1 base; nucleotides not matched to a gene: 3. CDR3 bases: TGCGCCAGCAGCCCAACAGGGGGAAGCAATCAGCCCCAGCATTTT. This translates into CASSPTGGSNQPQHF.

The chain is built from TRBV27 and TRBJ1-5, with TRBD1 as a possible D gene (6 bases). This CDR3 region has 14 residues. In germline, CDR1 is MNHEY, CDR2 SMNVEV (reference sequence). Trimming cost V 5 bases and J 3 bases, with 11 bases left between them. The CDR3 sequence: CASSPGQDNQPQHF. The CDR3 DNA follows: TGTGCCAGCAGTCCGGGACAAGACAATCAGCCCCAGCATTTT.

CDR3 in amino acids: CASSEEGASPLHF. In DNA form, the CDR3 reads TGTGCCAGCAGTGAGGAGGGGGCATCACCCCTCCACTTT. V is TRBV2 and J is TRBJ1-6, with TRBD1 matching over 7 bases. Trimming at V came to 3 bases and at J to 10 bases, leaving 3 bases not matched to a gene. The CDR3 runs to 13 residues. Looked up from germline, CDR1 is SNHLY and CDR2 is FYNNEI. Supplemented by reference TRBV2 and TRBJ1-6, the full variable domain reads EPEVTQTPSHQVTQMGQEVILRCVPISNHLYFYWYRQILGQKVEFLVSFYNNEISEKSEIFDDQFSVERPDGSNFTLKIRSTKLEDSAMYFCASSEEGASPLHFGNGTRLTVT.

The CDR3 DNA sequence: TGTGCCAGCAGCTTGGTAAGGACAGCCAACTCCTACAATGAGCAGTTCTTC. Its translation is CASSLVRTANSYNEQFF. This rearrangement joins TRBV5-8 to TRBJ2-1; D perhaps matches TRBD1 (6 bases). The germline CDR1 and CDR2 sequences are SGHTS and YDEGEE. Trimming left V 0 bases short and J 0 bases short, with 13 bases between. The CDR3 is made up of 17 amino acids.

This rearrangement joins TRBV5-4 to TRBJ1-1; D perhaps matches TRBD1 (6 bases). In germline, CDR1 is SGHNT, CDR2 YYREEE (reference sequence). This CDR3 is 16 amino acids long. Trimming stripped 4 bases from V and 4 bases from J, with 20 bases between. The CDR3 protein is CASSPETTGSATEAFF. CDR3 bases: TGTGCCAGCAGCCCGGAGACAACAGGGAGCGCCACTGAAGCTTTCTTT.

The chain combines TRBV6-5 with TRBJ2-7; D might be TRBD1 (5 bases). This CDR3 comprises 13 residues. Trimming removed 5 bases from V and 6 bases from J, with 14 bases in between. The germline CDR1 and CDR2 sequences are MNHEY and SVGAGI. The CDR3 loop is CASSANRRGEQYF. DNA for the CDR3: TGTGCCAGCAGTGCAAACCGTAGGGGCGAGCAGTACTTC.

The CDR3 loop reads CASGLRTSGGEQFF. Here the CDR3 DNA reads TGTGCCAGCGGCCTCCGGACTAGCGGGGGTGAGCAGTTCTTC. The rearrangement links TRBV7-2 to TRBJ2-1; 13 bases align to TRBD2. Unmatched junction bases numbered 7, after V lost 8 bases and J lost 9 bases. Germline V gene sequence: CDR1 SGHTA, CDR2 FQGNSA. The length of the CDR3 is 14 residues.

The rearrangement joins TRBV4-1 to TRBJ1-3; TRBD1 agrees at 7 bases. Losses at the gene ends were 3 bases for V and 4 bases for J; bases not matched to a gene: 9. Germline V lookup: CDR1 MGHRA, CDR2 YSYEKL. The CDR3 consists of 16 residues. The CDR3 region is CASSQPGGSRGNTIYF. The DNA of the CDR3 is TGCGCCAGCAGCCAGCCAGGGGGATCGAGAGGAAACACCATATATTTT.

V and J are TRBV13 and TRBJ2-1; 10 bases align to TRBD2. The CDR3 spans 15 residues. The germline CDR1 and CDR2 sequences are PRHDT and FYEKMQ (reference sequence). The trim removed 5 bases at V and 2 bases at J, leaving 3 bases unmatched. CDR3 DNA sequence: TGTGCCAGCAGCAAAAGCGGGGGGGCCTACAATGAGCAGTTCTTC. Translating it yields CASSKSGGAYNEQFF.

This chain joins TRBV4-2 and TRBJ2-2; tentative D call: TRBD1 (5 bases). CDR3 size: 15 residues. Germline CDR1 is LGHNA and CDR2 is YNFKEQ. V was pared by 1 base and J by 2 bases, with 8 bases between. DNA for the CDR3: TGTGCCAGCAGCCAAGTGACAGATAACACCGGGGAGCTGTTTTTT. This gives the protein CASSQVTDNTGELFF.

The genes are TRBV7-9 and TRBJ2-7, with a weak D call TRBD2 (5 bases). The CDR3 spans 15 residues. CDR1 SEHNR and CDR2 FQNEAQ come from the germline V gene (reference sequence). Between the trimmed V and J ends, which lost 0 bases and 2 bases, there was a span of 11 bases. DNA of the CDR3: TGTGCCAGCAGCTTAGCGGGCGGACTTACCTACGAGCAGTACTTC. Encoded protein: CASSLAGGLTYEQYF.

The V gene is TRBV4-1, the J gene TRBJ1-5, with 9 bases matching TRBD1. The CDR3 loop spans 15 amino acids. After removal of 0 bases from V and 6 bases from J, the junction contained 3 bases not matched to a gene. Germline CDR1 reads MGHRA; CDR2 reads YSYEKL. DNA for the CDR3: TGCGCCAGCAGCCAAGAACAGGGGGCGGGTCAGCCCCAGCATTTT. Translation gives CASSQEQGAGQPQHF.

This chain uses TRBV6-7 with TRBJ2-5; D may be TRBD1 (6 bases). TRBV6-7 is given ORF status, its function remaining uncertain. The CDR3 loop spans 13 amino acids. V lost 2 bases to trimming and J lost 2 bases, with 6 bases between them. DNA for the CDR3: TGTGCCAGCAGTTACAGGGGGCAAGAGACCCAGTACTTC. Protein sequence: CASSYRGQETQYF.

This clone was seen more than once but under ten times. The CDR3 DNA reads as TGTGCCACCAGCAGCGGGGGGACAGGAGGCGAAAAACTGTTTTTT. Its protein product is CATSSGGTGGEKLFF. The V and J genes are TRBV15 and TRBJ1-4; 8 bases are shared with TRBD1. Germline V gene lookup returns CDR1 LNHNV and CDR2 YYDKDF (reference sequence). The V segment lost 3 bases and the J segment 8 bases; nucleotides outside the gene matches: 8. This CDR3 has 15 amino acids.

As regards this clone: Sequence at one end of the junction differs from germline and may be a read error. The chain carries TRBV5-4 and TRBJ1-5; maybe TRBD1 (5 bases). This CDR3 comprises 13 residues. The V gene's germline CDR1 is SGHNT and CDR2 YYREEE (reference sequence). Here the CDR3 DNA reads TGTGCCAGCAGCTTGGGGGGGGATCAACCCCAGCATTTT. The encoded protein is CASSLGGDQPQHF.

The rearrangement uses TRBV9 and TRBJ2-5; no firm D call. CDR3 length: 15 amino acids. With 0 bases removed from V and 0 bases from J, the gap between germline ends came to 9 bases. Per the germline V gene, CDR1 is SGDLS and CDR2 is YYNGEE. In DNA, the CDR3 is TGTGCCAGCAGCGTAGGGCCTGACTACCAAGAGACCCAGTACTTC. Translation gives CASSVGPDYQETQYF.

The V call is TRBV30, the J call TRBJ1-6, with D unclear. The CDR3 totals 12 residues. Germline values: CDR1 GTSNPN, CDR2 SVGIG (reference sequence). Trimming took 4 bases from V and 9 from J, leaving 10 bases between them. The chain's CDR3 is CAWKQNGSPLHF. CDR3 DNA sequence: TGTGCCTGGAAACAGAACGGTTCACCCCTCCACTTT.

J is TRBJ2-6 and V is TRBV7-8, with TRBD1 matching 8 bases. V trimming: 5 bases; J trimming: 2 bases; junction bases outside the gene matches: 8. CDR3 length: 17 amino acids. Per germline, CDR1 SGHVS and CDR2 FQNEAQ. DNA for the CDR3: TGTGCCAGCAGCCCCGCGAGACAGGGGACTGGGGCCAACGTCCTGACTTTC. Protein product: CASSPARQGTGANVLTF.

J is TRBJ1-2 and V is TRBV6-5; D is perhaps TRBD1 (6 bases). Germline-derived CDR1 and CDR2 are MNHEY and SVGAGI. The CDR3 loop spans 15 amino acids. The V gene lost 2 bases and the J gene lost 3 bases, with 13 bases spanning the gap. The CDR3 reads CASSYTGTKYYGYTF. The CDR3 DNA sequence: TGTGCCAGCAGTTACACCGGGACAAAGTACTATGGCTACACCTTC.

This clone came up once. The chain has TRBV6-6 and TRBJ1-2, with 7 bases fitting TRBD1. The CDR3 sequence is 14 residues long. CDR1 is MNHNY and CDR2 is SVGAGI in the germline V gene (reference sequence). The V gene end was trimmed by 2 bases and the J gene end by 4 bases; junction bases not matched to a gene: 4. The CDR3 DNA reads TGTGCCAGCAGTTACCAGGGACAGTTCTATGGCTACACCTTC. Encoded protein: CASSYQGQFYGYTF.